A selection of T cell receptor beta chains follows, all from one sample in a study of blood T cell repertoires in COVID-19. Clones were read by immunoSEQ multiplex PCR, and TCRdb kept only the in-frame ones, dropping some. The sample has 300,000 to 350,000 clones, approximately 90% seen once. Sequencing input: peripheral blood. The origin of the receptors is a woman in her twenties or thirties with COVID-19, enrolled during active disease. Each CDR3 is given with its conserved first and last residue. The D gene is left open where the match is weak. Not all rows give a size; the values are once, few, many and, for expanded clones, a class.

>TRBJ1-3|TRBV19|NA|TRBD1
TGTGCCAGTAGTATCCAGGGGGCAACTGGAAACACCATATATTTT
CASSIQGATGNTIYF
>TRBJ2-1|TRBV7-9|NA|TRBD2
TGTGCCAGCAGCCTAGCGGGGGGGAACAATGAGCAGTTCTTC
CASSLAGGNNEQFF
>TRBJ1-1|TRBV15|NA|NA
TGTGCCACCAGCAGGGAGGGGAACACTGAAGCTTTCTTT
CATSREGNTEAFF
>TRBJ1-6|TRBV4-3|NA|NA
TGCGCCAGCAGCCAAGGGAACAGAGTCACCCGGAATTCACCCCTCCACTTT
CASSQGNRVTRNSPLHF
>TRBJ2-2|TRBV27|NA|TRBD2
TGTGCCAGCAGTTTCATAGCGGGGGAACCGAACACCGGGGAGCTGTTTTTT
CASSFIAGEPNTGELFF
>TRBJ1-2|TRBV6-6|NA|TRBD1
TGTGCCAGCCGAGAGGGACAGGGCTTCTATGGCTACACCTTC
CASREGQGFYGYTF
>TRBJ2-5|TRBV7-9|NA|NA
TGTGCCAGCAGCTTGGGAGAGGACTATCAAGAGACCCAGTACTTC
CASSLGEDYQETQYF
>TRBJ1-3|TRBV11-2|NA|NA
TGTGCCAGCAGCTTAAGTGGGAGTAACACCATATATTTT
CASSLSGSNTIYF
>TRBJ2-1|TRBV3-1/TRBV3-2|NA|TRBD2
TGTGCCAGCAGCCAAGAATATTGGACTAGCGGGGGGGCCCCGGGTGAGCAGTTCTTC
CASSQEYWTSGGAPGEQFF
>TRBJ1-1|TRBV29-1|NA|NA
TGCAGCGCGTCAGGAACTGAAGCTTTCTTT
CSASGTEAFF
>TRBJ2-1|TRBV7-9|NA|TRBD2
TGTGCCAGCACCGACCTCCGGCACGTAGCGGGGGGCCACAATGAGCAGTTCTTC
CASTDLRHVAGGHNEQFF
>TRBJ2-1|TRBV9|NA|NA
TGTGCCAGCAGCGTAATCACGGTACCCTACAATGAGCAGTTCTTC
CASSVITVPYNEQFF
>TRBJ2-3|TRBV24-1|NA|NA
TGTGCCACCAGTGATCCGCCAGGGGAAGATACGCAGTATTTT
CATSDPPGEDTQYF
>TRBJ2-3|TRBV2|NA|TRBD2
TGTGCCAGCAAGAGGATAGCGGGGCCTAGCACAGATACGCAGTATTTT
CASKRIAGPSTDTQYF
>TRBJ1-2|TRBV13|NA|TRBD1
TGTGCCAGCAGTCGGGACAGGGGGCTCAAAAACTATGGCTACACCTTC
CASSRDRGLKNYGYTF
>TRBJ1-2|TRBV5-1|NA|NA
TGCGCCAGCAGCTTGGCCGGTTCGGAGTTCTATGGCTACACCTTC
CASSLAGSEFYGYTF
>TRBJ1-1|TRBV18|NA|NA
TGTGCCAGCTCACAGGACACCATGAACACTGAAGCTTTCTTT
CASSQDTMNTEAFF
>TRBJ1-4|TRBV19|NA|TRBD1
TGTGCCAGTAGTCCACCAGGACAGGGGGCGGAGGAAAAACTGTTTTTT
CASSPPGQGAEEKLFF
>TRBJ1-3|TRBV2|few|TRBD1
TGTGCCAGCAGCCGAACTCAGGGGGGAGGAAACACCATATATTTT
CASSRTQGGGNTIYF
>TRBJ1-2|TRBV15|NA|NA
TGTGCCACCAGCGCACAGGGAAATGGCTACACCTTC
CATSAQGNGYTF
>TRBJ1-1|TRBV5-1|NA|NA
TGCGCCAGCAGCTTGGAATCCCCGGGTGGCACTGAAGCTTTCTTT
CASSLESPGGTEAFF
>TRBJ1-1|TRBV18|NA|NA
TGTGCCAGCTCACCATCGAGGGGGATAACTGAAGCTTTCTTT
CASSPSRGITEAFF
>TRBJ1-3|TRBV6-6|NA|NA
TGTGCCAGCAGTCCCGGGGTCAGCCACGTCTCTGGAAACACCATATATTTT
CASSPGVSHVSGNTIYF
>TRBJ1-6|TRBV12-5|NA|TRBD1
TGTGCTAGTGGTTATCAGACAGGGGGGTATTCACCCCTCCACTTT
CASGYQTGGYSPLHF
>TRBJ1-1|TRBV28|NA|TRBD1
TGTGCCAGCAAAACAGGGGTCGCCACTGAAGCTTTCTTT
CASKTGVATEAFF
>TRBJ2-2|TRBV7-8|NA|TRBD2
TGTGCCAGCAGCTTATTGAGCGGGGGCCATAACACCGGGGAGCTGTTTTTT
CASSLLSGGHNTGELFF
>TRBJ1-2|TRBV19|NA|TRBD1
TGTGCCAGTAGTATATCCCGGGACAGGGGCGGCTATGGCTACACCTTC
CASSISRDRGGYGYTF
>TRBJ1-6|TRBV11-3|NA|NA
TGTGCCAGCAGCATTCAAAGGGGTTCCTATAATTCACCCCTCCACTTT
CASSIQRGSYNSPLHF
>TRBJ2-1|TRBV27|NA|TRBD2
TGTGCCAGCAGTCCGATAGCGGGGGGGCCTTTAGACAATGAGCAGTTCTTC
CASSPIAGGPLDNEQFF
>TRBJ2-2|TRBV19|NA|NA
TGTGCCAGTAGTATATCAGGCACCGGGGAGCTGTTTTTT
CASSISGTGELFF
>TRBJ2-3|TRBV11-3|NA|NA
TGTGCCAGCACCGAGGGAGCCCCTAGCACAGATACGCAGTATTTT
CASTEGAPSTDTQYF
>TRBJ1-4|TRBV24-1|NA|NA
TGTGCCACCAGTGATCCTAGACAGAGCCCTAATGAAAAACTGTTTTTT
CATSDPRQSPNEKLFF
>TRBJ2-7|TRBV27|once|TRBD2
TGTGCCAGCAGTTTCCTAGCGGGGGGGGACGAGCAGTACTTC
CASSFLAGGDEQYF
>TRBJ1-2|TRBV30|NA|TRBD1
TGTGCCCACCGGGACAGGGTCTATGGCTACACCTTC
CAHRDRVYGYTF
>TRBJ2-2|TRBV6-2/TRBV6-3|NA|NA
TGTGCCAGCAGTTATAATCTCCTAAACACCGGGGAGCTGTTTTTT
CASSYNLLNTGELFF
>TRBJ1-4|TRBV18|NA|TRBD1
TGTGCCAGCTCCCCCATCCGACAGGGGAGCACTAATGAAAAACTGTTTTTT
CASSPIRQGSTNEKLFF
>TRBJ2-1|TRBV18|NA|NA
TGTGCCAGCTCACCTCAGGGGAACAATGAGCAGTTCTTC
CASSPQGNNEQFF
>TRBJ1-3|TRBV10-3|NA|NA
TGTGCCATCAGTGTTGAAGCAGGAAACACCATATATTTT
CAISVEAGNTIYF
>TRBJ2-2|TRBV5-1|few|NA
TGCGCCAGCAGGCCGGCCAGCGACGGGGAGCTGTTTTTT
CASRPASDGELFF
>TRBJ2-5|TRBV19|NA|NA
TGTGCCAGTAGTGATACTAGTTTACGGGAGACCCAGTACTTC
CASSDTSLRETQYF
>TRBJ2-7|TRBV6-5|NA|TRBD1
TGTGCCAGCAGCAATCAAGGGACAGGGGCCCCGAGTCTGGACTTC
CASSNQGTGAPSLDF
>TRBJ1-1|TRBV7-2|NA|NA
TGTGCCAGCAGCTTAGAACAGGATTCAACTGAAGCTTTCTTT
CASSLEQDSTEAFF
>TRBJ1-1|TRBV5-1|once|NA
TGCGCCAGCAGCTTGGCCAGTATGAACACTGAAGCTTTCTTT
CASSLASMNTEAFF
>TRBJ1-1|TRBV7-9|NA|NA
TGTGCCAGCACCCCGCCAGGGTACACTGAAGCTTTCTTT
CASTPPGYTEAFF
>TRBJ1-1|TRBV19|NA|TRBD1
TGTGCCAGTAGTATAGGGGACAGGATGAACACTGAAGCTTTCTTT
CASSIGDRMNTEAFF
>TRBJ1-5|TRBV27|NA|NA
TGTGCCAGCAGTCCCACGTGGGGGGGGCATCAGCCCCAGCATTTT
CASSPTWGGHQPQHF
>TRBJ2-1|TRBV5-1|NA|NA
TGCGCCAGCAGCCTCGACTTCCCGAACGCCTACAATGAGCAGTTCTTC
CASSLDFPNAYNEQFF
>TRBJ1-2|TRBV5-1|NA|NA
TGCGCCAGCAGCCCTGGGGAGATTTATGGCTACACCTTC
CASSPGEIYGYTF
>TRBJ2-5|TRBV5-5|few|NA
TGTGCCAGCTCCCTTGGAACTCGGGGGTACCAAGAGACCCAGTACTTC
CASSLGTRGYQETQYF
>TRBJ2-1|TRBV13|NA|TRBD2
TGTGCCAGCAGCCCAGGGACTAGTCTGGTTGAGCAGTTCTTC
CASSPGTSLVEQFF
>TRBJ1-2|TRBV24-1|NA|NA
TGTGCCACCAGTGATTTGCCGGGCTATGGCTACACCTTC
CATSDLPGYGYTF
>TRBJ2-2|TRBV7-3|NA|TRBD1
TGTGCCAGCAGAACCGGGACAGGGAACACCGGGGAGCTGTTTTTT
CASRTGTGNTGELFF
>TRBJ1-1|TRBV2|NA|NA
TGTGCCAGCAGTGAAGCGGCAGGCCTGAACACTGAAGCTTTCTTT
CASSEAAGLNTEAFF
>TRBJ2-1|TRBV3-1/TRBV3-2|NA|TRBD2
TGTGCCAGCAGCCAAAAACTGGGACTAGCGGGGGTCTTC
CASSQKLGLAGVF
>TRBJ1-2|TRBV11-2|NA|TRBD1
TGTGCCAGCAGCTCCCCGGCCGGGACAGGGACCCATGGCTACACCTTC
CASSSPAGTGTHGYTF
>TRBJ1-1|TRBV6-5|NA|TRBD1
TGTGCCAGCAAGGGACAGCCAAACACTGAAGCTTTCTTT
CASKGQPNTEAFF
>TRBJ2-5|TRBV5-6|NA|NA
TGTGCCAGCAGCTTGGCAGGGTTCGGCGGAGAGACCCAGTACTTC
CASSLAGFGGETQYF
>TRBJ2-4|TRBV27|NA|TRBD2
TGTGCCAGCAGTCGCCTCGGGGGGGCCGCCGCCAAAAACATTCAGTACTTC
CASSRLGGAAAKNIQYF
>TRBJ1-1|TRBV2|NA|NA
TGTGCCAGCAGTGAAAGGATCAGGGGGAACACTGAAGCTTTCTTT
CASSERIRGNTEAFF
>TRBJ1-2|TRBV30|NA|TRBD1
TGTGCCTGGAGAACGCCGGGGACAGGGAGCTCGTATGGCTACACCTTC
CAWRTPGTGSSYGYTF